This T cell receptor (beta chain) was recovered during a study of cytomegalovirus exposure and HLA in healthy donors (dated by TCRdb to the late 2010s). Study-wide context: According to an earlier analysis of 550 to 700 of the donors, about 190 million T cells yielded 117 million unique TCR beta sequences and roughly 280 Gb of sequence data. About 310 gigabases of sequencing data and 70 million to 100 million unique TCR sequences were included in an early release covering about 620 HLA-typed donors. Of the roughly 430 genotyped donors, 81% fell in the genetic ancestry cluster associated with self-reported Caucasian donors. The study aimed to test whether cataloging public T cell receptors could reveal signatures of past pathogen exposure. Using immunosequencing, the study profiled T cell repertoires from around 680 subjects and related those repertoires to cytomegalovirus serostatus. A separate validation cohort of approximately 130 different subjects was used in addition to the 666-subject first cohort. To predict cytomegalovirus infection status, the study brought together high-throughput TCR immunosequencing, statistical association of individual TCRs with disease status, and machine learning. A later analysis re-analyzed previously published TCR beta repertoires from approximately 670 donors and added high-resolution HLA genotyping to study TCR occurrence patterns. Rather than drawing on any new phenotypic data, the later analysis identified candidate immune exposures from TCR beta sequences and the way those sequences occurred across donors. To decide whether each TCR beta V gene segment behaved as functional or pseudogenic, an earlier analysis of 587 of the donors relied on high-throughput TCR beta sequencing. Donor age, sex, ethnicity and CMV serostatus were collected together with the repertoire data. A later genetic analysis used genome-wide SNP genotypes for about three fifths of the 666 donors, treating that subset as a discovery cohort. Every repertoire in the discovery cohort had been generated on one and the same sequencing platform. HLA typing included class I and class II loci at four-digit resolution. The number of donors typed differed by locus, with about 629-630 for A, B, C, DRB1 and DQB1, more than 500 for DQA1, 600 to 610 for DPA1, and about 450 for DPB1. About five DR-DQ haplotypes were treated as single units for association and clustering because of strong linkage in the cohort. Among some 400 genotyped donors of the cohort, an average of around 220,000 unique TCR beta nucleotide sequences was sequenced per donor, of which approximately 19% were non-productive.

The germline V gene encodes CDR1 MGHRA and CDR2 YSYEKL. The CDR3 starts with the cysteine, ends with the phenylalanine, and has 17 residues. Only the CDR3 portion is preserved as DNA: 51 bases, with reading frame beginning at the first base. Trimming leaves V shorter by 0 bases and J shorter by 6 bases, with the junction holding 7 bases beyond the gene matches. Receptor amplification or capture employed the immunoSEQ multiplex PCR assay. A mixture of 60 forward primers for TCR Vbeta segments and 13 reverse primers for TCR Jbeta segments was used in the multiplex PCR. Amplification of the CDR3 region of rearranged TCR beta genes was performed with a multiplex PCR assay on genomic DNA. The Illumina HiSeq System was used to sequence the amplified TCR beta libraries as 87-base-pair reads. The authors processed their data as follows. In a later analysis, tens of millions of unique TCR beta chains were counted across the approximately 670 repertoires, and roughly 9.9 million of these chains were shared by at least two donors. To remove PCR and sequencing errors, raw reads were error-corrected and collapsed into unique sequences using a nearest-neighbor algorithm that merged closely related sequences. CDR3 sequences were aligned to IMGT reference sequences to assign V, D and J gene segments. For a sequence to be retained, a match of at least six nucleotides to both a V gene segment and a J gene segment was required. Rearrangements were classified as productive when the CDR3 lacked stop codons and remained in frame with V and J, and all other rearrangements were classified as non-productive. CDR3 was defined according to IMGT convention as the region running from the second conserved V-encoded cysteine to the conserved J-encoded phenylalanine. In an earlier analysis of more than 550 of the donors, sequences lacking an unambiguous match to a single V gene segment were excluded. An earlier analysis of fewer than 650 of the donors classified V segments as functional when productive rearrangements were above 56.7% and as segregating when the standard deviation between donors was above 5%. To diagnose cytomegalovirus status from the catalog of TCR beta chain sequences, a statistical classification framework was built. V and J gene assignment, in a later analysis, came from comparing TCR nucleotide sequences with IMGT/GENE-DB human TR gene sequences. A later analysis assigned CDR3 sequences and most-parsimonious VDJ recombination scenarios with the TCRdist pipeline. In a later analysis, every TCR beta chain was defined by the combination of its CDR3 amino acid sequence and its V-gene family, and reads without a unique V-gene family were dropped. A later analysis removed 500 to 600 highly shared, low-generation-probability nucleotide sequences to deal with suspected cross-contamination and a sequencing artifact. In a later analysis, a clonal expansion index for each public chain was calculated from normalized within-repertoire ranks of inferred template counts. In a later analysis, generation probabilities were computed using a VDJ recombination model fitted to out-of-frame rearrangements, and the results were checked against IGoR. A later analysis scored TCR-TCR, TCR-HLA and TCR-CMV co-occurrence with hypergeometric tests, applying a repertoire-size bias correction to TCR pairs. In a later analysis, false discovery rates were estimated by permuting HLA or CMV assignments 20 times. A later analysis grouped co-occurring TCRs with DBSCAN, adding TCRdist sequence similarity when clustering within HLA-allele-positive subsets. Repertoires with fewer than 30,000 or more than 120,000 public chains, plus five repertoires with anomalous nucleotide sharing, were excluded from co-occurrence clustering. TCRdb limited this immuneACCESS table to in-frame rearrangements with V and J called. A share of clones is missing; checked studies link under half to unresolved V genes, and the rest is unexplained. D and trimming come from the DNA, and the V and J calls and clone size come from that table. The sample table holds about 50,000 clones, of which approximately 70% were seen once. Roughly 9.2% of the sample is taken by the ten largest.

With respect to this clone: Which antigen it targets is not known. Within one base of it there is no much larger clone, and no base qualities were kept.

The cohort comprised 670 or so healthy bone marrow donors. At the time of sampling, every cohort member was nominally healthy, though immune exposures that went unrecorded were likely present. The donor was CMV seronegative and belonged to the group of 320 or so seronegative cohort members. A peripheral blood sample was collected from each donor, and TCR beta sequencing was performed on peripheral blood mononuclear cells. The Qiagen DNeasy Blood Extraction Kit was used to extract genomic DNA from the blood cell samples. Broader findings and caveats from the paper: Cytomegalovirus status was reported to be diagnosed by the classifier with high specificity and sensitivity in both the original and validation cohorts. At a false discovery rate of 0.05, a later analysis linked around 15,000 TCR beta sequences to specific HLA alleles. A few of the identified cytomegalovirus-associated TCR beta chains were confirmed in vitro to be specific for cytomegalovirus antigens. A further reported finding was that TCR beta sequences accurately predicted the HLA-A and HLA-B alleles for most subjects in the first cohort. The study listed around 160 TCR beta chains as associated with cytomegalovirus. The sequencing pipeline was judged likely to have produced a cluster of highly shared sequence variants as a technical artifact. Several of the top co-occurrence clusters appeared to be linked to parvovirus B19, influenza, CMV and Epstein-Barr virus, according to a later analysis. Across donors, most TCR sequences were observed very rarely, whereas some public TCRs were present in many individuals. Broadly in line with IMGT annotations, most TCR beta V segments showed up in productive rearrangements about 90% or about 30% of the time in an earlier analysis of about 500 of the donors. For the cohort, immune exposure information was limited to CMV serostatus. Because counts were too low, around 17 rarely observed V segments, including chromosome 9 orphons, were left out of the earlier analysis of a few hundred of the donors. Linkage disequilibrium might explain the correlated functional status among segregating V segments, but an unknown experimental factor could not be ruled out. According to the authors, the approach could potentially be generalized to other disease states and immunological phenotypes. The 87-base-pair reads could not distinguish some IMGT-functional V segments, including TRBV6-2 and TRBV6-3, so those segments were excluded. Presence/absence analyses assumed roughly uniform sequencing depth across donors, an assumption that may not hold. Because HLA typing was missing for some donors at each locus, association tests included only the typed subset. Most CMV-associated TCR beta chains appeared to be HLA-restricted in a later analysis, and the HLA associations seemed to be driven largely by CMV exposure. In a later analysis, TCR association rates were found to vary across HLA loci, with the most associated TCRs seen for DRB1 alleles and the fewest for HLA-C alleles. Only TCR beta chains were sequenced in this cohort, and the absence of alpha or paired-chain data limited detectable features. Compared with the 666-donor mean, donors in an Asian-associated ancestry cluster had fewer N-insertions in productive TCRs, according to a later genetic analysis. In a later genetic analysis, a missense DCLRE1C variant was associated with V-gene and J-gene trimming of TCR beta chains, and the association was replicated in an independent cohort. Assigning TCR associations to individual alleles was difficult when HLA alleles, especially DR and DQ, strongly co-occurred. In a later analysis, HLA-associated TCR beta chains showed more clonal expansion and lower generation probabilities than non-associated chains that were equally common.

Recombination joined TRBV4-1 with TRBJ2-1; the junction holds 11 bases that match TRBD2. This receptor was identified in a woman between 50 and 59 years old in good health and CMV-seronegative. Source material: PBMCs. The CDR3 region reads CASSQDASSGGSNEQFF. The sequenced DNA: TGCGCCAGCAGCCAAGACGCCTCTAGCGGGGGGAGCAATGAGCAGTTCTTC.